Listed here are 10 T cell receptor beta chains from one sample, sequenced in a study of OX40 agonist ivuxolimab in advanced cancers. Clones were read by immunoSEQ multiplex PCR, and TCRdb kept only the in-frame ones, dropping some. The repertoire holds 90,000 or so clones, with roughly 90% as singletons. Sequences were derived from CD4+ or CD8+ T cells sorted from blood, sampled in a trial of the OX40 agonist ivuxolimab. The receptors here all came from an adult with an advanced solid tumor such as melanoma, head and neck, liver or kidney cancer.

The chain couples TRBV5-1 to TRBJ2-5, with 8 bases matching TRBD1. The ends lost 4 bases at V and 7 bases at J; junction bases unmatched: 6. The germline V gene encodes CDR1 SGHRS and CDR2 YFSETQ. The CDR3 has 13 amino acids. For the CDR3, the DNA is TGCGCCAGCAGCAGCCCGGGACAGGCGACCCAGTACTTC. Protein sequence: CASSSPGQATQYF. The variable domain in full, completed from reference TRBV5-1 and TRBJ2-5, reads KAGVTQTPRYLIKTRGQQVTLSCSPISGHRSVSWYQQTPGQGLQFLFEYFSETQRNKGNFPGRFSGRQFSNSRSEMNVSTLELGDSALYLCASSSPGQATQYFGPGTRLLVL.

This chain links TRBV19 with TRBJ2-2; TRBD1 might be the D (5 bases). This CDR3 is built from 16 residues. Germline V CDR1 and CDR2: LNHDA, SQIVND (reference sequence). Between the trimmed V and J ends, which lost 3 bases and 4 bases, there was a span of 15 bases. In DNA form, the CDR3 reads TGTGCCAGTAGTATGGGGCTTTTCCTCATCACCGGGGAGCTGTTTTTT. It specifies CASSMGLFLITGELFF.

This rearrangement joins TRBV5-1 to TRBJ2-2; 13 nucleotides agree with TRBD2. The V gene end was trimmed by 3 bases and the J gene end by 5 bases; junction bases not matched to a gene: 4. The CDR3 runs 16 residues. From germline, CDR1 is SGHRS and CDR2 YFSETQ. CDR3 loop: CASSSGLAGVTGELFF. For the CDR3, the DNA is TGCGCCAGCAGCTCTGGACTAGCGGGAGTAACCGGGGAGCTGTTTTTT.

V usage is TRBV2 and J usage is TRBJ2-3, with D maybe TRBD1 (5 bases). Germline V gives CDR1 SNHLY, CDR2 FYNNEI. V was shortened by 3 bases and J by 1 base, with 8 bases between the two germline ends. The length of the CDR3 is 14 residues. The CDR3 DNA follows: TGTGCCAGCAGTGACAGGGTGCGCACAGATACGCAGTATTTT. It translates to CASSDRVRTDTQYF.

V usage is TRBV6-6 and J usage is TRBJ2-7; 11 nucleotides line up with TRBD2. The CDR3 has 15 amino acids. Germline CDR1 is MNHNY and CDR2 is SVGAGI (reference sequence). Trimming at V came to 6 bases and at J to 2 bases, leaving 6 bases not matched to a gene. The CDR3 DNA reads as TGTGCCAGCAGACCTCCGGGACTAGCGGCCTACGAGCAGTACTTC. Its protein is CASRPPGLAAYEQYF.

This clone was picked up a small number of times. The CDR3 sequence is CASRALERYEQYF. The CDR3, as DNA: TGTGCCAGCCGGGCCTTGGAGAGGTACGAGCAGTACTTC. This chain links TRBV7-9 with TRBJ2-7; D remains ambiguous. The CDR3 totals 13 residues. Trimming cost V 8 bases and J 4 bases, with 15 bases left between them. The germline V gene encodes CDR1 SEHNR and CDR2 FQNEAQ (reference sequence).

J is TRBJ1-4 and V is TRBV30; 9 positions match TRBD1. V dropped 5 bases and J dropped 8; count of bases not matched to a gene: 3. The CDR3 is made up of 12 amino acids. The germline V gene has CDR1 GTSNPN and CDR2 SVGIG (reference sequence). The CDR3 DNA follows: TGTGCCTGGGACAGGGGGGAGGAAAAACTGTTTTTT. It translates to CAWDRGEEKLFF. Full variable domain (remainder filled in from reference TRBV30 and TRBJ1-4): SQTIHQWPATLVQPVGSPLSLECTVEGTSNPNLYWYRQAAGRGLQLLFYSVGIGQISSEVPQNLSASRPQDRQFILSSKKLLLSDSGFYLCAWDRGEEKLFFGSGTQLSVL.

This sequence joins TRBV6-6 and TRBJ1-2, with D perhaps TRBD1 (6 bases). The CDR3 is made up of 14 amino acids. CDR1 is MNHNY and CDR2 is SVGAGI in the germline V gene (reference sequence). The V end was cut by 2 bases, the J end by 5 bases, with 12 bases between. For the CDR3, the DNA is TGTGCCAGCAGTTACACAGGACAGAGATATGGCTACACCTTC. The encoded protein is CASSYTGQRYGYTF.

The chain links TRBV10-2 to TRBJ2-5; no definite D call. The CDR3 is 15 residues long. With 7 bases removed from V and 1 base from J, the gap between germline ends came to 16 bases. Germline-derived CDR1 and CDR2 are WSHSY and SAAADI. The DNA of the CDR3 is TGCGCCAGCAAAAGTCAATCTGGCACCCAAGAGACCCAGTACTTC. Translation: CASKSQSGTQETQYF.

This clone was observed a single time. This chain connects TRBV4-2 to TRBJ2-1; TRBD1 aligns across 7 bases. Trimming removed 3 bases from V and 8 bases from J; junction bases left unmatched: 10. The CDR3 spans 15 residues. CDR1 and CDR2 (germline): LGHNA, YNFKEQ. CDR3 loop: CASSHVGTVKDEQFF. In DNA form, the CDR3 reads TGTGCCAGCAGCCATGTAGGGACAGTAAAAGATGAGCAGTTCTTC.